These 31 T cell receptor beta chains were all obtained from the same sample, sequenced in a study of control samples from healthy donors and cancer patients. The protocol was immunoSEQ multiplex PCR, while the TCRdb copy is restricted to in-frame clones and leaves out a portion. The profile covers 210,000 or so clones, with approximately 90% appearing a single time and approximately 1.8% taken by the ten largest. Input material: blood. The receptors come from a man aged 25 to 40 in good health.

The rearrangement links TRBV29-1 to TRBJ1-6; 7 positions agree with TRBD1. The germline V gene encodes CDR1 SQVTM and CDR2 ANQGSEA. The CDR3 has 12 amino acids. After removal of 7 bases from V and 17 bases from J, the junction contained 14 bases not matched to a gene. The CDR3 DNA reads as TGCAGCGCCGAGGACAGGACCGGTATTTTCCACTTT. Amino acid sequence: CSAEDRTGIFHF.

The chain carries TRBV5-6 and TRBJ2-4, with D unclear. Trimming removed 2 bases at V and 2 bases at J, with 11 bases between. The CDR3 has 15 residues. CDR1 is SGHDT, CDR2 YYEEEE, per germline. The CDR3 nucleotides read TGTGCCAGCAGCTTATGGTCCGGGTCCAAAAACATTCAGTACTTC. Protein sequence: CASSLWSGSKNIQYF.

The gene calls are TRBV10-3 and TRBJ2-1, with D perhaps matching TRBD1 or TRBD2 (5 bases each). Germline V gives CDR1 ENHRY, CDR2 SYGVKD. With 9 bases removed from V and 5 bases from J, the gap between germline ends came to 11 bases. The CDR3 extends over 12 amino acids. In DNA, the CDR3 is TGTGCCATAGGCCGGGACCACAATGAGCAGTTCTTC. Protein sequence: CAIGRDHNEQFF.

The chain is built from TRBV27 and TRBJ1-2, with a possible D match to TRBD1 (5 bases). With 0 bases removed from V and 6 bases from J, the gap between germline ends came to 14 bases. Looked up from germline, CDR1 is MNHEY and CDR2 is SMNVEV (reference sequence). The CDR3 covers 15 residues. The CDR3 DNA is TGTGCCAGCAGTTTATCGGCGGGGCTATGGGATGGCTACACCTTC. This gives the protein CASSLSAGLWDGYTF.

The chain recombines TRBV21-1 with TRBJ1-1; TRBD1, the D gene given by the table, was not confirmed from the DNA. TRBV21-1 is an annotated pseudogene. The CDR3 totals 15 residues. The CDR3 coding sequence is TGTGCCAGCAGCAATAAACAGGCAGGGGACACTGAAGCTTTCTTT. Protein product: CASSNKQAGDTEAFF.

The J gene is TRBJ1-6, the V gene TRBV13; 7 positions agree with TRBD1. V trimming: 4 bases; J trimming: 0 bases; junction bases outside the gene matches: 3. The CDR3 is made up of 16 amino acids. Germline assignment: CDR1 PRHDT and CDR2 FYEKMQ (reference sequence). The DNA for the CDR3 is TGTGCCAGCAGCTCAAGGACAGGCTCCTATAATTCACCCCTCCACTTT. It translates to CASSSRTGSYNSPLHF.

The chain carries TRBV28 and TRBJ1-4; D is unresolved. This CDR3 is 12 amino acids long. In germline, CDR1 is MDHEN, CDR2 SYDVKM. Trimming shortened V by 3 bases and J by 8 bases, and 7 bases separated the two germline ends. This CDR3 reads CASSFLGEKLFF. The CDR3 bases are TGTGCCAGCAGTTTCCTTGGCGAAAAACTGTTTTTT.

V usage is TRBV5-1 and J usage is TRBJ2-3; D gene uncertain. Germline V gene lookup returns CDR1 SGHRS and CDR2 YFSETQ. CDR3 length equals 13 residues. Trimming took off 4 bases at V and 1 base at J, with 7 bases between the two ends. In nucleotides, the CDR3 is TGCGCCAGCAGCCCGCAGGGCACAGATACGCAGTATTTT. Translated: CASSPQGTDTQYF.

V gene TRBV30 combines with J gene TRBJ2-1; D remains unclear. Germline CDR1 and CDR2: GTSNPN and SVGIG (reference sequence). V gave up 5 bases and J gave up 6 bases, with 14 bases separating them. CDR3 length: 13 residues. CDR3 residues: CAWGPGQPNEQFF. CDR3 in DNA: TGTGCCTGGGGACCGGGCCAACCCAATGAGCAGTTCTTC.

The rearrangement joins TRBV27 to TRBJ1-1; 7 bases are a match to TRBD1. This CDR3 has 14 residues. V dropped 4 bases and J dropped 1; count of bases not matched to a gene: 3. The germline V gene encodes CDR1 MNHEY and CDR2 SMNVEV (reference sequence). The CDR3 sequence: CASSYRGGNTEAFF. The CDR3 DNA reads TGTGCCAGCAGTTACAGGGGTGGGAACACTGAAGCTTTCTTT.

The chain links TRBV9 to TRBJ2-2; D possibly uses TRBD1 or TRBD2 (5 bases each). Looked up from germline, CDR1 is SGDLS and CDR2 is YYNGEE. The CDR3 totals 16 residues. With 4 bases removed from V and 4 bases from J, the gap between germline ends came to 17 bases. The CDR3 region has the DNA TGTGCCAGCAGCCCCCAGGGACGCTCAGCCACCGGGGAGCTGTTTTTT. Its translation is CASSPQGRSATGELFF. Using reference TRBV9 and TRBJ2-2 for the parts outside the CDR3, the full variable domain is DSGVTQTPKHLITATGQRVTLRCSPRSGDLSVYWYQQSLDQGLQFLIQYYNGEERAKGNILERFSAQQFPDLHSELNLSSLELGDSALYFCASSPQGRSATGELFFGEGSRLTVL.

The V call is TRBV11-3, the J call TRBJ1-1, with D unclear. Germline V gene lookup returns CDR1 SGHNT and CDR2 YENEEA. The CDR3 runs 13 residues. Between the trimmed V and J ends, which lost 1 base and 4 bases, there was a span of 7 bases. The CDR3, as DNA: TGTGCCAGCAGCTTAGGGGTTGGCACTGAAGCTTTCTTT. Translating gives CASSLGVGTEAFF.

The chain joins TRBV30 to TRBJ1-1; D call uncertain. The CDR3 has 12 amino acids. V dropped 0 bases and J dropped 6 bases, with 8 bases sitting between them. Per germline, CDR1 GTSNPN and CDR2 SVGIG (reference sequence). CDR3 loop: CAWSVVGSEAFF. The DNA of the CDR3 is TGTGCCTGGAGTGTGGTGGGTTCTGAAGCTTTCTTT.

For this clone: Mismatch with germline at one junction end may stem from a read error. DNA for the CDR3: TGTGCCACCAGTAGAGAGGGGTCTTTCTATGGCTACACCTTC. As protein: CATSREGSFYGYTF. The chain employs TRBV15 and TRBJ1-2; TRBD1 is a possible D gene (5 bases). The CDR3 totals 14 residues. Looked up from germline, CDR1 is LNHNV and CDR2 is YYDKDF (reference sequence). The full variable domain, completed using reference TRBV15 and TRBJ1-2, is DAMVIQNPRYQVTQFGKPVTLSCSQTLNHNVMYWYQQKSSQAPKLLFHYYDKDFNNEADTPDNFQSRRPNTSFCFLDIRSPGLGDTAMYLCATSREGSFYGYTFGSGTRLTVV.

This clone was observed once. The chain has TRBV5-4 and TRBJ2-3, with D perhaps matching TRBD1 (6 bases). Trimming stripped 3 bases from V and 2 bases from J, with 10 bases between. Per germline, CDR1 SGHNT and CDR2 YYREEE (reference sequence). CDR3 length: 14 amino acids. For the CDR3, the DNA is TGTGCCAGCAGCTCGGACAGCAACACAGATACGCAGTATTTT. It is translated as CASSSDSNTDTQYF.

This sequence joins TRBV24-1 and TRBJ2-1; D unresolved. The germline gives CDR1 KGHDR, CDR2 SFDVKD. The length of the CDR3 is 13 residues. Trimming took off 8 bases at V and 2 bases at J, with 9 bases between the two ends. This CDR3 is CATKTTPYNEQFF. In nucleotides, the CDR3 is TGTGCCACCAAGACAACCCCCTACAATGAGCAGTTCTTC.

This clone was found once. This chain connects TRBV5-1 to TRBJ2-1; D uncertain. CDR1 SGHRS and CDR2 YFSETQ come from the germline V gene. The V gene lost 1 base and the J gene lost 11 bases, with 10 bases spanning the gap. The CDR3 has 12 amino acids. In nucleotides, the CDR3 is TGCGCCAGCAGCTTGAAGCCGGTCCAGCAGTTCTTC. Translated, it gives CASSLKPVQQFF.

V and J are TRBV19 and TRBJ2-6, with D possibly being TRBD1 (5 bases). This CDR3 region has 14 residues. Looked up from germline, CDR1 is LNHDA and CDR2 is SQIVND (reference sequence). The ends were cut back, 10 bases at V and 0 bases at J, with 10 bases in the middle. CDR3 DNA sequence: TGTGCCACGACAGAACGCTCTGGGGCCAACGTCCTGACTTTC. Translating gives CATTERSGANVLTF. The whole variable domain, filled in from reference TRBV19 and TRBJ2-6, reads DGGITQSPKYLFRKEGQNVTLSCEQNLNHDAMYWYRQDPGQGLRLIYYSQIVNDFQKGDIAEGYSVSREKKESFPLTVTSAQKNPTAFYLCATTERSGANVLTFGAGSRLTVL.

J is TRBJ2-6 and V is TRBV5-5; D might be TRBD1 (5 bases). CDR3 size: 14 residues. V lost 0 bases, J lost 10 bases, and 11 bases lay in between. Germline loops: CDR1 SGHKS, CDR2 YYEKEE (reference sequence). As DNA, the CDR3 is TGTGCCAGCAGCTTGGCAGGGTCCAAAAACGTCCTGACTTTC. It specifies CASSLAGSKNVLTF.

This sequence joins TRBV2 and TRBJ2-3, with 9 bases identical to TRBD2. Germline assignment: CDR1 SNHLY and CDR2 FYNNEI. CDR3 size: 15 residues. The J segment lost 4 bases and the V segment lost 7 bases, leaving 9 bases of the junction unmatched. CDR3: CASTGAGGVPDTQYF. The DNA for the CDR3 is TGTGCCAGCACTGGAGCGGGGGGAGTCCCAGATACGCAGTATTTT.

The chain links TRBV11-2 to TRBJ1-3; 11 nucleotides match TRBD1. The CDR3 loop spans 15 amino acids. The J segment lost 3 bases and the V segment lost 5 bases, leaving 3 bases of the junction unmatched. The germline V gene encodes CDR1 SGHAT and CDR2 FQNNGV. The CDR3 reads CASSMDRGLGNTIYF. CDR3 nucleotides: TGTGCCAGCAGCATGGACAGGGGGCTTGGAAACACCATATATTTT.

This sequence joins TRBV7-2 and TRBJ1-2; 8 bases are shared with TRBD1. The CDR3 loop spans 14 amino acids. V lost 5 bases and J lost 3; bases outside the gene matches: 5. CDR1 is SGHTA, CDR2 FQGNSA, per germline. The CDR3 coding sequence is TGTGCCAGCAGCAAGGACAGGGCGGACTATGGCTACACCTTC. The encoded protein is CASSKDRADYGYTF.

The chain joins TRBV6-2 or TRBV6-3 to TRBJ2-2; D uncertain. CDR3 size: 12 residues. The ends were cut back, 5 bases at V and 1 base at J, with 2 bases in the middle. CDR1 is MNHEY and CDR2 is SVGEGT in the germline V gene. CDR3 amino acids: CASSKNTGELFF. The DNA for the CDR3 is TGTGCCAGCAGTAAGAACACCGGGGAGCTGTTTTTT.

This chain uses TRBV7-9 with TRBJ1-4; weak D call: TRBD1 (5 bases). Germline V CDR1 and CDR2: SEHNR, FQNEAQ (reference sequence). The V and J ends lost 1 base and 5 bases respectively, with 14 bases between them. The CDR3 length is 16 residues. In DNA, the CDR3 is TGTGCCAGCAGCTTAGGGGGAGGGGCGAAGAATGAAAAACTGTTTTTT. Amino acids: CASSLGGGAKNEKLFF.

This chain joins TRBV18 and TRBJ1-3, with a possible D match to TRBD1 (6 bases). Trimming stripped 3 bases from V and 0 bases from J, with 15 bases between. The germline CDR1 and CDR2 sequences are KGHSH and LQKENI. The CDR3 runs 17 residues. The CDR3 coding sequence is TGTGCCAGCTCACCCCTAGTTGAGGGACACTCTGGAAACACCATATATTTT. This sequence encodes CASSPLVEGHSGNTIYF.

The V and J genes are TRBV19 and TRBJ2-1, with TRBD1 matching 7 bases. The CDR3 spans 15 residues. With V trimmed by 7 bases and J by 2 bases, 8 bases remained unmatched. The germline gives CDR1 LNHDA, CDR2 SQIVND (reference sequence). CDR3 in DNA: TGTGCCAGTATCTCAGGGGGAGAGGCCTACAATGAGCAGTTCTTC. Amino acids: CASISGGEAYNEQFF.

CDR3 protein: CASTPLGTTNGNQPQHF. The CDR3 DNA reads TGTGCCAGTACCCCACTCGGGACCACAAATGGGAACCAGCCCCAGCATTTT. The gene calls are TRBV19 and TRBJ1-5, with D maybe TRBD1 (5 bases). Per germline, CDR1 LNHDA and CDR2 SQIVND (reference sequence). The CDR3 length is 17 residues. The V end was cut by 7 bases, the J end by 7 bases, with 26 bases between.

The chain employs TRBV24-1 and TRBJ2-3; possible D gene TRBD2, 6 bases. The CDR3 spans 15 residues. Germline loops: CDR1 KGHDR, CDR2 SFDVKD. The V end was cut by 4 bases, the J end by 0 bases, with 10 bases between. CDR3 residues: CATSELSGSTDTQYF. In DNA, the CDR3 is TGTGCCACCAGTGAGTTGAGCGGGAGCACAGATACGCAGTATTTT.

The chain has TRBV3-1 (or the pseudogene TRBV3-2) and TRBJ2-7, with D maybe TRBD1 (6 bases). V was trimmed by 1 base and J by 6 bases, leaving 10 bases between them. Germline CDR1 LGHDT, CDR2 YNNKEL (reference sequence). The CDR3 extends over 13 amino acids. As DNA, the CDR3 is TGTGCCAGCAGCCAAGGATCACAGGGCGAGCAGTACTTC. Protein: CASSQGSQGEQYF.

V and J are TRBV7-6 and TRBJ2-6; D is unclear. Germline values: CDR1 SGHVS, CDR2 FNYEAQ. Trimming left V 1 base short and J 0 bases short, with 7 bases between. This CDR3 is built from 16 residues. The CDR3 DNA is TGTGCCAGCAGCTTAGAAGGGCACTCTGGGGCCAACGTCCTGACTTTC. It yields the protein CASSLEGHSGANVLTF.

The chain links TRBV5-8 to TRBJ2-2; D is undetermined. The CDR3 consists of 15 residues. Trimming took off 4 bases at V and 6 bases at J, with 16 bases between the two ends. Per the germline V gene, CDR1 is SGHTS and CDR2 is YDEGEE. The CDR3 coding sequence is TGTGCCAGCAGCACTGCACGCACTTGGGCCGGGGAGCTGTTTTTT. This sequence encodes CASSTARTWAGELFF.